The sequence of this T cell receptor beta chain was determined in a study of T cell clonality in common variable immunodeficiency. This clone was recorded at least ten times. The read ends 3 residues shy of where the CDR3 ends; the end is completed using the germline J gene. CDR1 is SEHNR, CDR2 FQNEAQ, per germline (reference sequence). V was pared by 6 bases and J by 6 bases, with 11 bases of the junction left unmatched. The CDR3 totals 15 residues. Most patients and controls had Caucasian heritage. Sequencing input was equivalent genomic DNA from CVID and controls. Clones were read by immunoSEQ multiplex PCR, and TCRdb kept only the in-frame ones, dropping some. The record shows around 55,000 clones for this sample, with no singletons present.

This rearrangement joins TRBV7-9 to TRBJ1-2; 9 bases are a match to TRBD1. This receptor was identified in a person aged 18-70 years in good health. Material for sequencing was peripheral blood mononuclear cells. CDR3 loop: CASRSNRDRAHGYTF. CDR3 DNA (partial): TGTGCCAGCAGATCTAACCGGGACAGGGCCCATGGC.